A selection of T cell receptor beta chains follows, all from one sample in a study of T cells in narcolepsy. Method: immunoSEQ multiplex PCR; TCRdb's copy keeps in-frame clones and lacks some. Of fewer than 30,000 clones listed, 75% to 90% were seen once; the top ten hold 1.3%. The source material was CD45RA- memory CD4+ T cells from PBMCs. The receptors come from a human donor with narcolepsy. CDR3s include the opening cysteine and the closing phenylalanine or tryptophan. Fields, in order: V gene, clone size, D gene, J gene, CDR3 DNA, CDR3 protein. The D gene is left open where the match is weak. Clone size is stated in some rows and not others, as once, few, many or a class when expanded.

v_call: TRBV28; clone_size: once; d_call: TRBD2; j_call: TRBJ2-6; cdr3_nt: TGTGCCAGCACCTCTAGCGGTGCTTTCTCTGGGGCCAACGTCCTGACTTTC; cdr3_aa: CASTSSGAFSGANVLTF
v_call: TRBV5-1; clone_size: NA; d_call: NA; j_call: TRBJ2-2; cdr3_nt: TGCGCCAGCAGACCACAGATCAGTCTCACCGGGGAGCTGTTTTTT; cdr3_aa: CASRPQISLTGELFF
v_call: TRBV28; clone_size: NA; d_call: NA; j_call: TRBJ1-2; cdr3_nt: TGTGCCACCACGGGGAAGATGGAGGGCTACACCTTC; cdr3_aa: CATTGKMEGYTF
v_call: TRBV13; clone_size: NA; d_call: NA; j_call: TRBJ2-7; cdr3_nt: TGTGCCAGCAGCGCCTACAGGGACTACTCCTACGAGCAGTACTTC; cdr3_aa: CASSAYRDYSYEQYF
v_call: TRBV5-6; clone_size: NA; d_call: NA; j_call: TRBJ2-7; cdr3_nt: TGTGCCAGCAGCCCCGACAGGAGCCACGAGCAGTACTTC; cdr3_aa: CASSPDRSHEQYF
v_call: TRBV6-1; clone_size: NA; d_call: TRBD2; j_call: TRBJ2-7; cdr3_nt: TGTGCCAGCAGCGCCACTAGCGGGAGTTCGTACGAGCAGTACTTC; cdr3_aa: CASSATSGSSYEQYF
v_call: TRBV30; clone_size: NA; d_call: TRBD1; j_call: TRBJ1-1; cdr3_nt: TGTGCCTGGACAGGGGGAGTCACTGAAGCTTTCTTT; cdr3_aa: CAWTGGVTEAFF
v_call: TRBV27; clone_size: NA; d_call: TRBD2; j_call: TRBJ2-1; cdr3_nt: TGTGCCAGCAGTTTAGCCGGCGGGAGAGGGGATGAGCAGTTCTTC; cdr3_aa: CASSLAGGRGDEQFF
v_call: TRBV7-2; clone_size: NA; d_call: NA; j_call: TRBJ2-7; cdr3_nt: TGTGCCAGCAGCTTAGCCAGGTCCTACGAGCAGTACTTC; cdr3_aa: CASSLARSYEQYF
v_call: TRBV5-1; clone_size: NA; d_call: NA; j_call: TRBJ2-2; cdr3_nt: TGCGCCAGCAGCATAGAGACTAGGGGCGTCGGGGAGCTGTTTTTT; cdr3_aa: CASSIETRGVGELFF
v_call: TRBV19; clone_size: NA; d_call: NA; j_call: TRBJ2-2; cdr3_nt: TGTGCCAGTAGTATACACGGGAACACCGGGGAGCTGTTTTTT; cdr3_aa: CASSIHGNTGELFF
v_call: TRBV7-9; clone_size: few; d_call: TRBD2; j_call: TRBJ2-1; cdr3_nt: TGTGCCAGCAGCTTGTCTGTCGCGGGAGGCAGGGATGAGCAGTTCTTC; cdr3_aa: CASSLSVAGGRDEQFF
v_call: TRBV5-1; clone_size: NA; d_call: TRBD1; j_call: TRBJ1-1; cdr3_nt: TGCGCCAGCAGCTCATACCCCGGGACAGACATGAACACTGAAGCTTTCTTT; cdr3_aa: CASSSYPGTDMNTEAFF
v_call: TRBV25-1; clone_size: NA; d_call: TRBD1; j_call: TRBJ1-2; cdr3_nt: TGTGCCAGCAGTGACCTTGGGACAGGGGCTAACTATGGCTACACCTTC; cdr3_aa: CASSDLGTGANYGYTF
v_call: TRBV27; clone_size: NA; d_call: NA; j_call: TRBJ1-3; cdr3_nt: TGTGCCAGCAGGGGCCAGGGAGGAAACACCATATATTTT; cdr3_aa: CASRGQGGNTIYF
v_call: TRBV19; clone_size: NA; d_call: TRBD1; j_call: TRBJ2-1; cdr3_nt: TGTGCCAGTAGTAAGGGGACAGGGTCTATTGATGAGCAGTTCTTC; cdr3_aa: CASSKGTGSIDEQFF
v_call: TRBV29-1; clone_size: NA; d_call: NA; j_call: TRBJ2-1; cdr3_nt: TGCAGCGTCGGACAGTTTGCTGCAAATGAGCAGTTCTTC; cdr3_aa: CSVGQFAANEQFF
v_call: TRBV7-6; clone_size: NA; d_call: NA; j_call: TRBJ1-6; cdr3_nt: TGTGCCAGCAGCTTTAGTAGGGGATCGAATTCACCCCTCCACTTT; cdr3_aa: CASSFSRGSNSPLHF
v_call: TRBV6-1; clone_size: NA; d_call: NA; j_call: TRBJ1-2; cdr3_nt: TGTGCCAGCAGTGTGGAGACAGCGTTATGGAGAGACACCTTC; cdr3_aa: CASSVETALWRDTF
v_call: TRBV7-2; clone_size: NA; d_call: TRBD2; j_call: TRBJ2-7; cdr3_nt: TGTGCCAGCAGTCCACCTGGGCGGGAGTGGTACGAGCAGTACTTC; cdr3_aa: CASSPPGREWYEQYF
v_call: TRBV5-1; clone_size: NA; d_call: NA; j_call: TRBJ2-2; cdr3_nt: TGCGCCAGCAGCTTGGAAGACTTTTCATCCGGGGAGCTGTTTTTT; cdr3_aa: CASSLEDFSSGELFF
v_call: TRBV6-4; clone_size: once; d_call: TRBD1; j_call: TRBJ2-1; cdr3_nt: TGTGCCAGCAGTGATGACAGGGAATCGAGTGAGCAGTTCTTC; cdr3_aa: CASSDDRESSEQFF
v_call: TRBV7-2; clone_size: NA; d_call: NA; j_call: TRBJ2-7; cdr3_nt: TGTGCCAGCAGCTCGTCCAGCGGTTCCACCTACGAGCAGTACTTC; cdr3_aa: CASSSSSGSTYEQYF
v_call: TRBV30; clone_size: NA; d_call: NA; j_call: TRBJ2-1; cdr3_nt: TGTGCCTGGAGTATAATCGTAGCGGAGAGCTCCTACAATGAGCAGTTCTTC; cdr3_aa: CAWSIIVAESSYNEQFF
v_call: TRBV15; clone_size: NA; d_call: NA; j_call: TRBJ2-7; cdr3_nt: TGTGCCACCAGCAGAGATACCAGCTACGAGCAGTACTTC; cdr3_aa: CATSRDTSYEQYF
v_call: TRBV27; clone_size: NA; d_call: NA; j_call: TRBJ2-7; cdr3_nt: TGTGCCAGCAGCCGCGCCGGGGGAGTTGCCGAGCAGTACTTC; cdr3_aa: CASSRAGGVAEQYF
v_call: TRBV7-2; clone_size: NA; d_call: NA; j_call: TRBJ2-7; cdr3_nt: TGTGCCAGCAGCTTAGGAGGGGGAGGGTTTTACGAGCAGTACTTC; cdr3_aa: CASSLGGGGFYEQYF
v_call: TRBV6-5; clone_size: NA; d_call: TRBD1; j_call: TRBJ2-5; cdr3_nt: TGTGCCAGCAGTTACGGGACAGGGGGCGGAGAGACCCAGTACTTC; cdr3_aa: CASSYGTGGGETQYF
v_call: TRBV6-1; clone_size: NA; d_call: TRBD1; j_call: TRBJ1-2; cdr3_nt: TGTGCCAGCAGAGAAACAGGGGAGGATGGCTACACCTTC; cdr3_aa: CASRETGEDGYTF
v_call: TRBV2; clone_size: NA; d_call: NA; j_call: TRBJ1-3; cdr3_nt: TGTGCCAGCAACGCTGCCCAGGGAAACACCATATATTTT; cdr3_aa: CASNAAQGNTIYF
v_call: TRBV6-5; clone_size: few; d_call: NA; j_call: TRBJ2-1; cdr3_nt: TGTGCCAGCAGTCCTAGACATAGACAGAATGAGCAGTTCTTC; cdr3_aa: CASSPRHRQNEQFF
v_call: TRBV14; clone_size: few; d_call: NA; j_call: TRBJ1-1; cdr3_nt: TGTGCCAGCAGCCATGGCCAGAACACTGAAGCTTTCTTT; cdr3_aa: CASSHGQNTEAFF
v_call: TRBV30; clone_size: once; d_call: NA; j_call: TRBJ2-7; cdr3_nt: TGTGCCTGGAGTGCGACGGGAGCTACCTACGAGCAGTACTTC; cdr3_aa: CAWSATGATYEQYF
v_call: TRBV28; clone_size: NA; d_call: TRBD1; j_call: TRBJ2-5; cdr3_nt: TGTGCCAGCAGTTTACCCCCGACAGGGGTAGAGACCCAGTACTTC; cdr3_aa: CASSLPPTGVETQYF
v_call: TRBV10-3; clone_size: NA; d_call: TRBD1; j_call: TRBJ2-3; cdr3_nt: TGTGCCATCAGTGAGGGACAGGACACAGATACGCAGTATTTT; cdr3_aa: CAISEGQDTDTQYF
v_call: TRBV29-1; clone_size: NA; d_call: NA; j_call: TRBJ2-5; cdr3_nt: TGCAGAGCCGGGACACACCAAGAGACCCAGTACTTC; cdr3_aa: CRAGTHQETQYF
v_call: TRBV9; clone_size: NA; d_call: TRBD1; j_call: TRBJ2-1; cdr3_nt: TGTGCCAGCAGCGCCGGGACAGCGAATGAGCAGTTCTTC; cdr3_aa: CASSAGTANEQFF
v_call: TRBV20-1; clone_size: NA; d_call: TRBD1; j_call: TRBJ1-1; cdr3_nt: TGCAGTGCTTCCACAGACAGGGCGCCGATCTTT; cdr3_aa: CSASTDRAPIF
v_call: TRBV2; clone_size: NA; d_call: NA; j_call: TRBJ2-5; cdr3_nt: TGTGCCAGCACCTCTGGGAGTCGGCAAGAGACCCAGTACTTC; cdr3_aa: CASTSGSRQETQYF
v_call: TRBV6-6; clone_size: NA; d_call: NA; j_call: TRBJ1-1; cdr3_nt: TGTGCCAGCAGTTACCGCGGGGGGAACACTGAAGCTTTCTTT; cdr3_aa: CASSYRGGNTEAFF
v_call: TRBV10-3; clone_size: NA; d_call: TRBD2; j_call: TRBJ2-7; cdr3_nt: TGTGCCATCAGGCTGGGCGGGGGCTCCTACGAGCAGTACTTC; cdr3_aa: CAIRLGGGSYEQYF
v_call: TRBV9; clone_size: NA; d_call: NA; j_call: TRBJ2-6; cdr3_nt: TGTGCCAGCAGCGTAGAGCCAGTGGGGACACCCGTTTCTGGGGCCAACGTCCTGACTTTC; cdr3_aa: CASSVEPVGTPVSGANVLTF
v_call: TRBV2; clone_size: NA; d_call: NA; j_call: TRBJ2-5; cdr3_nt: TGTGCCAGCAGTGCGCGGCGGGTGGGAGGAGAGACCCAGTACTTC; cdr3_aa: CASSARRVGGETQYF
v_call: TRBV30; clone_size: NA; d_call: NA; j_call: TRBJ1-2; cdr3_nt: TGTGCCTGGAGTATGACAGGCAATAGGATTGCGTATGGCTACACCTTC; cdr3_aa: CAWSMTGNRIAYGYTF
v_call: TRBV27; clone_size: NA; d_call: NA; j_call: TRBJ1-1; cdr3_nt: TGTGCCAGCAGTACACAGCCTACCCTGAACACTGAAGCTTTCTTT; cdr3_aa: CASSTQPTLNTEAFF
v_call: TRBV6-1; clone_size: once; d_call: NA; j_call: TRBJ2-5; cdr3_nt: TGTGCCAGCAGTGAAGGGCGGGCCCAAGAGACCCAGTACTTC; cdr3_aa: CASSEGRAQETQYF
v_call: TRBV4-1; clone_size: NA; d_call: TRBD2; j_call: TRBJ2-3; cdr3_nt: TGCGCCAGCAGCCAAGGGGCTAGCGGGATGTCAGATACGCAGTATTTT; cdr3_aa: CASSQGASGMSDTQYF
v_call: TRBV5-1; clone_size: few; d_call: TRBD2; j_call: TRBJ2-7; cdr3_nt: TGCGCCAGCAGCTCGAGCGGGGGAATCAACGAGCAGTACTTC; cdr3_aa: CASSSSGGINEQYF
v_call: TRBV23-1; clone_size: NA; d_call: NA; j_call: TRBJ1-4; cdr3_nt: TGCGCCAGCAGTCAATCTGGAACGGGGGGGAATGAAAAACTGTTTTTT; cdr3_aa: CASSQSGTGGNEKLFF
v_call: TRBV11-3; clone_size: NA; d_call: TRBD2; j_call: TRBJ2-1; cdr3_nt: TGTGCCAGCAGCCCCGGCGCTAGCGGGGGGAATGAGCAGTTCTTC; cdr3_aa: CASSPGASGGNEQFF
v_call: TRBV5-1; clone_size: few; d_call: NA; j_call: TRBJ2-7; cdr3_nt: TGCGCCAGCAGCTTGTCCACAGGGAATGAGTACGAGCAGTACTTC; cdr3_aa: CASSLSTGNEYEQYF
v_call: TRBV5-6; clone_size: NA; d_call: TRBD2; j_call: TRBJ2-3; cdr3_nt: TGTGCCAGCAGCCCACTAGCGCTTAGCACAGATACGCAGTATTTT; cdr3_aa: CASSPLALSTDTQYF
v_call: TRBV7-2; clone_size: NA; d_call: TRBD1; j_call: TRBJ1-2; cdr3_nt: TGTGCCAGCAGCTCTCTGGGGACAGCTAACTATGGCTACACCTTC; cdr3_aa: CASSSLGTANYGYTF